This T cell receptor beta chain was sequenced for a study of cytomegalovirus exposure and HLA in healthy donors. In this sample, this clone turned up a few times. Vbeta (60) and Jbeta (13) primers were used in the PCR. The assay was immunoSEQ multiplex PCR, and TCRdb's table has in-frame clones only and misses some. The table has some 99,000 clones, roughly 80% seen once. Germline CDR1 SGHRS, CDR2 YFSETQ. CDR3 length: 16 amino acids. V was pared by 0 bases and J by 6 bases, with 4 bases of the junction left unmatched. The chain employs TRBV5-1 and TRBJ2-7, with 15 nucleotides matching TRBD2. The material sequenced was PBMCs. The sequence came from a woman aged 50 to 65 in good health and CMV-seropositive. Written as DNA, the CDR3 is TGCGCCAGCAGCTTGGGGGGACTAGCGGGGGGAGGCGAGCAGTACTTC. Its protein is CASSLGGLAGGGEQYF.